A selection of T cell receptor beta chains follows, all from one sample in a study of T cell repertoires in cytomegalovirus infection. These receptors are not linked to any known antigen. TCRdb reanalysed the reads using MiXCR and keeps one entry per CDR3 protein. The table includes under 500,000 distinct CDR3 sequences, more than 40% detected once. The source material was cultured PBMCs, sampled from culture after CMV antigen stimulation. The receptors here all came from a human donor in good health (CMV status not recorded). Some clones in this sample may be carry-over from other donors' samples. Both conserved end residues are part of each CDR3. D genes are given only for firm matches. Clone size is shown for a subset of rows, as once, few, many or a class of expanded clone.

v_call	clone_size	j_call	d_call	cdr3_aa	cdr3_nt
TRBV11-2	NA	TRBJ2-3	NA	CASSLRSGGTDTQYF	TGTGCCAGCAGCTTACGGTCGGGGGGCACAGATACGCAGTATTTT
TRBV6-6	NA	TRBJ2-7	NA	CASSPIRAHEQYF	TGTGCCAGCAGCCCCATCAGGGCCCACGAGCAGTACTTC
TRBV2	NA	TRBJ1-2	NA	CASSASVYYGYTF	TGTGCCAGCAGTGCTAGCGTTTACTATGGCTACACCTTC
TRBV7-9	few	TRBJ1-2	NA	CASSLSDTGYTF	TGTGCCAGCAGCTTATCTGATACGGGCTACACCTTC
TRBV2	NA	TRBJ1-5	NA	CASRRTVYSNQPQHF	TGTGCCAGCAGGCGGACAGTCTATAGCAATCAGCCCCAGCATTTT
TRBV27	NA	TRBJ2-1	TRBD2	CASSLGRVGYEQFF	TGTGCCAGCAGTTTGGGGAGGGTCGGCTATGAGCAGTTCTTC
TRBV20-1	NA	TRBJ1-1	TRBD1	CSAKTGGGVDTEAFF	TGCAGTGCTAAAACAGGGGGGGGAGTGGACACTGAAGCTTTCTTT
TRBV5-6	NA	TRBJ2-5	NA	CASSQITGFETQYF	TGTGCCAGCAGCCAAATTACAGGGTTTGAGACCCAGTACTTC
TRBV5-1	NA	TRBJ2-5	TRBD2	CASSRGTIQETQYF	TGCGCCAGCAGCCGTGGGACTATACAAGAGACCCAGTACTTC
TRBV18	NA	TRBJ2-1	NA	CASSTRGDEQFF	TGTGCCAGCTCGACCAGGGGCGATGAGCAGTTCTTC
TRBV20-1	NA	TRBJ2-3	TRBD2	CSARTDRAGSTDTQYF	TGCAGTGCTAGAACAGACAGAGCGGGAAGCACAGATACGCAGTATTTT
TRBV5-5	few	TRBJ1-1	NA	CASSSQTRPGGAFF	TGTGCCAGCAGCTCCCAGACCAGACCTGGGGGAGCTTTCTTT
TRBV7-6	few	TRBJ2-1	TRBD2	CASSLGSPTSGPPYNEQFF	TGTGCCAGCAGCTTAGGTTCTCCGACTAGCGGGCCACCTTACAATGAGCAGTTCTTC
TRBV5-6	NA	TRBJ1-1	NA	CASSPPMAGTMNTEAFF	TGTGCCAGCAGCCCCCCAATGGCGGGGACCATGAACACTGAAGCTTTCTTT
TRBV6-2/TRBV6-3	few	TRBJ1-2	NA	CASSPTDGPYGYTF	TGTGCCAGCAGTCCCACGGACGGACCCTATGGCTACACCTTC
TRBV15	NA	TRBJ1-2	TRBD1	CATSSDRGGSGYTF	TGTGCCACCAGCTCCGACAGGGGAGGTAGTGGCTACACCTTC
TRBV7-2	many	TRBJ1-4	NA	CASTASWGTNEKLFF	TGTGCCAGCACCGCGTCTTGGGGAACTAATGAAAAACTGTTTTTT
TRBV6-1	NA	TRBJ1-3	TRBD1	CASSAHRGASGNTIYF	TGTGCCAGCAGTGCCCACAGGGGGGCATCGGGAAACACCATATATTTT
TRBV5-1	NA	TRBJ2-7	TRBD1	CASSPVPDRVREQYF	TGCGCCAGCAGCCCGGTCCCAGACAGGGTACGCGAGCAGTACTTC
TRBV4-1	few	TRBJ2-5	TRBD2	CASSQDLGMMRGGQQETQYF	TGCGCCAGCAGCCAAGATCTGGGTATGATGCGGGGGGGACAACAAGAGACCCAGTACTTC
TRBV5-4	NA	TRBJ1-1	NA	CASSPGQYTEAFF	TGTGCCAGCAGCCCTGGACAGTACACTGAAGCTTTCTTT
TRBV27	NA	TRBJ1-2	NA	CASSWTARPNYGYTF	TGTGCCAGCAGTTGGACAGCCCGCCCCAACTATGGCTACACCTTC
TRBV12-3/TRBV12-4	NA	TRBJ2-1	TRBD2	CASSLSSGAGGGRFF	TGTGCCAGCAGTTTATCGTCCGGGGCGGGAGGAGGTCGGTTCTTC
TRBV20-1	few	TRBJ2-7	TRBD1	CSARAAWDRGNEQYF	TGCAGTGCTAGAGCGGCGTGGGACAGAGGTAACGAGCAGTACTTC
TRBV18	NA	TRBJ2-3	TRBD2	CASSLWTSGRGLTDTQYF	TGTGCCAGCTCACTTTGGACTAGCGGGAGAGGCCTGACAGATACGCAGTATTTT
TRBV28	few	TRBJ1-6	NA	CAIRDVLNSPLHF	TGTGCCATTCGGGATGTTTTAAATTCACCCCTCCACTTT
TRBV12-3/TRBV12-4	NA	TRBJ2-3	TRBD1	CASMGQAADTQYF	TGTGCCAGCATGGGACAGGCTGCAGATACGCAGTATTTT
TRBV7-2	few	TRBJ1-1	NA	CASSLLPGATEAFF	TGTGCCAGCAGCCTACTCCCAGGGGCCACTGAAGCTTTCTTT
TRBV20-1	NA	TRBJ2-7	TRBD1	CSAETGGYEQYF	TGCAGTGCTGAGACAGGGGGGTACGAGCAGTACTTC
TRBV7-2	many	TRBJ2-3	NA	CASSLVPARVMADTQYF	TGTGCCAGCAGCTTAGTGCCAGCCCGAGTTATGGCAGATACGCAGTATTTT
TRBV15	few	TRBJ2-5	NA	CATSRRTPETQYF	TGTGCCACCAGCCGAAGGACACCAGAGACCCAGTACTTC
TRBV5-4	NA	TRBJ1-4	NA	CASSVQGGTNEKLFF	TGTGCCAGCAGCGTACAAGGGGGGACTAATGAAAAACTGTTTTTT
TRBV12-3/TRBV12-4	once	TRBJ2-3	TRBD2	CASSQLAGETDTQYF	TGTGCCAGCAGCCAACTAGCGGGGGAGACAGATACGCAGTATTTT
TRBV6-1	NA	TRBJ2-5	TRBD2	CASSSRTSGDQETQYF	TGTGCCAGCAGCTCCAGGACTAGCGGGGACCAAGAGACCCAGTACTTC
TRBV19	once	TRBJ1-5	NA	CASRGGPNQPQHF	TGTGCCAGCCGCGGAGGGCCCAATCAGCCCCAGCATTTT
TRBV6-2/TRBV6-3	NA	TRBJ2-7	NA	CASSGYSGRPYEQYF	TGTGCCAGCAGTGGCTATAGCGGCCGACCCTACGAGCAGTACTTC
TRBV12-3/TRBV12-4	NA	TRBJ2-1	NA	CASSTQWGANEQFF	TGTGCCAGCTCCACTCAATGGGGGGCCAATGAGCAGTTCTTC
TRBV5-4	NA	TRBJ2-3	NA	CASSHPTASDTQYF	TGTGCCAGCAGTCACCCCACTGCCTCGGATACGCAGTATTTT
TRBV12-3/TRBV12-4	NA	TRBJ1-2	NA	CASSFSLDYGYTF	TGTGCCAGCAGTTTCTCCCTAGATTATGGCTACACCTTC
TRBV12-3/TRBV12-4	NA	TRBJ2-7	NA	CASSFTFYEQYF	TGTGCCAGCAGTTTTACATTTTACGAGCAGTACTTC
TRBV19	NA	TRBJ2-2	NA	CASSPFPGVSTGELFF	TGTGCCAGTAGTCCCTTTCCGGGAGTCAGCACCGGGGAGCTGTTTTTT
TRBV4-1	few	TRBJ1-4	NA	CASSPRGVREKLFF	TGCGCCAGCAGCCCGAGGGGGGTACGTGAAAAACTGTTTTTT
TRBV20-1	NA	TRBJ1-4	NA	CSAKQATNEKLFF	TGCAGTGCTAAACAAGCAACTAATGAAAAACTGTTTTTT